The 13 T cell receptor beta chains below were found in one sample sequenced in a study of a mutant IDH1 vaccine in newly diagnosed glioma (dated by TCRdb to about 2021). These receptors have no known antigen. The sample's time point label is to be understood as: week 5, during vaccination. A 20-mer mutant IDH1 peptide at 300 micrograms in Montanide made up each vaccine dose, which was injected subcutaneously together with topical imiquimod. Library creation used the immunoSEQ multiplex PCR assay. TCRdb provides this immuneACCESS table in a form limited to in-frame rearrangements. Some clones are lacking; in checked studies, under half of them reflect an unresolved V gene, and why the rest are absent is not known. For this sample there are 25,000 to 30,000 clones; more than 70% appear just once. 15% to 25% of the sample is in the top ten clones. The material sequenced was PBMCs, taken from a glioma patient whose treatment included an IDH1 peptide vaccine. The source of these receptors is a man aged 18-30 years with glioma.

The chain links TRBV30 to TRBJ2-4, with TRBD1 matching 9 bases. Germline V gives CDR1 GTSNPN, CDR2 SVGIG (reference sequence). The CDR3 is 15 amino acids. With V trimmed by 3 bases and J by 4 bases, 7 bases remained unmatched. CDR3 residues: CAWRQGQGLKNIQYF. DNA for the CDR3: TGTGCCTGGAGACAAGGACAGGGGTTGAAAAACATTCAGTACTTC. Based on the CDR3 plus reference TRBV30 and TRBJ2-4, the full variable domain is SQTIHQWPATLVQPVGSPLSLECTVEGTSNPNLYWYRQAAGRGLQLLFYSVGIGQISSEVPQNLSASRPQDRQFILSSKKLLLSDSGFYLCAWRQGQGLKNIQYFGAGTRLSVL.

This CDR3 reads CASSLAPGKETQYF. The CDR3 DNA reads TGTGCCAGCAGCTTGGCCCCAGGGAAAGAGACCCAGTACTTC. The rearrangement joins TRBV5-6 to TRBJ2-5, with a weak D call TRBD1 (5 bases). V was clipped by 0 bases and J by 3 bases, with 9 bases between them. The CDR3 spans 14 residues. Looked up from germline, CDR1 is SGHDT and CDR2 is YYEEEE.

The V gene is TRBV6-6, the J gene TRBJ2-2, with 11 bases matching TRBD2. J was trimmed by 7 bases and V by 8 bases; bases with no gene match: 9. This CDR3 region has 15 residues. Looked up from germline, CDR1 is MNHNY and CDR2 is SVGAGI (reference sequence). CDR3 amino acids: CASGRLAGSGGELFF. The CDR3 DNA reads as TGTGCCAGCGGTCGACTAGCGGGATCGGGCGGGGAGCTGTTTTTT.

The chain has TRBV28 and TRBJ2-7; D might be TRBD1 (6 bases). The CDR3 runs to 13 residues. Between the trimmed V and J ends, which lost 2 bases and 10 bases, there was a span of 15 bases. Per the germline V gene, CDR1 is MDHEN and CDR2 is SYDVKM. CDR3 loop: CASSLLIQGPQYF. CDR3 DNA: TGTGCCAGCAGTTTACTCATCCAGGGGCCCCAGTACTTC. The variable domain in full, with the rest retrieved from reference TRBV28 and TRBJ2-7, is DVKVTQSSRYLVKRTGEKVFLECVQDMDHENMFWYRQDPGLGLRLIYFSYDVKMKEKGDIPEGYSVSREKKERFSLILESASTNQTSMYLCASSLLIQGPQYFGPGTRLTVT.

The gene calls are TRBV6-6 and TRBJ1-1; no definite D call. The germline gives CDR1 MNHNY, CDR2 SVGAGI (reference sequence). V lost 7 bases, J lost 0 bases, and 15 bases lay in between. The CDR3 length is 15 residues. The CDR3 region has the DNA TGTGCCAGCATTCCCCGCGGAGGAATGAACACTGAAGCTTTCTTT. Its protein product is CASIPRGGMNTEAFF.

Only one count was recorded for this clone. This rearrangement joins TRBV15 to TRBJ1-1; D is perhaps TRBD1 (6 bases). In germline, CDR1 is LNHNV, CDR2 YYDKDF (reference sequence). Trimming cost V 3 bases and J 5 bases, with 13 bases left between them. The length of the CDR3 is 14 residues. CDR3 sequence (DNA): TGTGCCACCAGCAGGGCGGGGGGCGTGACTGAAGCTTTCTTT. It codes for CATSRAGGVTEAFF.

This chain joins TRBV7-3 and TRBJ2-6; D gene ambiguous. With 4 bases removed from V and 0 bases from J, the gap between germline ends came to 10 bases. CDR1 and CDR2 from the germline V gene are SGHTA and FQGTGA. The CDR3 spans 16 residues. In nucleotides, the CDR3 is TGTGCCAGCAGCTCGACTGGTATCTCTGGGGCCAACGTCCTGACTTTC. As protein: CASSSTGISGANVLTF.

The chain combines TRBV29-1 with TRBJ1-1; D is unclear. Per germline, CDR1 SQVTM and CDR2 ANQGSEA. V was shortened by 3 bases and J by 0 bases, with 11 bases between the two germline ends. This CDR3 is 14 amino acids long. Here the CDR3 reads CSVEPSALNTEAFF. Here the CDR3 DNA reads TGCAGCGTTGAGCCCTCAGCCTTGAACACTGAAGCTTTCTTT.

This clone showed up just a few times. The gene calls are TRBV7-2 and TRBJ1-5; D is uncertain. CDR3 length: 13 residues. Germline loops: CDR1 SGHTA, CDR2 FQGNSA. With 2 bases removed from V and 7 bases from J, the gap between germline ends came to 9 bases. The CDR3 nucleotides are TGTGCCAGCAGCTTATTGGCAGACCAGCCCCAGCATTTT. Translation: CASSLLADQPQHF.

The rearrangement joins TRBV4-1 to TRBJ2-2; D uncertain. This CDR3 comprises 13 residues. Trimming cost V 3 bases and J 7 bases, with 9 bases left between them. Germline V CDR1 and CDR2: MGHRA, YSYEKL. The CDR3 DNA sequence: TGCGCCAGCAGCCAGGGTAATGGCGGGGAGCTGTTTTTT. Its protein product is CASSQGNGGELFF.

This clone was recorded a few times. The CDR3 nucleotides read TGCGCCAGCAGCTTTGGATCGGGGACCCAGTACTTC. It specifies CASSFGSGTQYF. J is TRBJ2-5 and V is TRBV5-1; no definite D call. This CDR3 spans 12 amino acids. The V gene's germline CDR1 is SGHRS and CDR2 YFSETQ. V was shortened by 2 bases and J by 7 bases, with 9 bases between the two germline ends.

This clone was counted a few times. V gene TRBV19 combines with J gene TRBJ1-6; no clear D gene. V lost 6 bases, J lost 7 bases, and 16 bases lay in between. The CDR3 is 15 residues long. Germline V gene lookup returns CDR1 LNHDA and CDR2 SQIVND (reference sequence). Here the CDR3 DNA reads TGTGCCAGTAGCCCCGGCGTCCGGCCCAATTCACCCCTCCACTTT. Protein: CASSPGVRPNSPLHF.

The gene calls are TRBV28 and TRBJ1-5; 7 nucleotides agree with TRBD1. Germline V gene lookup returns CDR1 MDHEN and CDR2 SYDVKM. V dropped 5 bases and J dropped 2; count of bases not matched to a gene: 3. The CDR3 is 14 residues long. In DNA form, the CDR3 reads TGTGCCAGCAGTGGAGGGGGCGGCAATCAGCCCCAGCATTTT. Amino acids: CASSGGGGNQPQHF. The entire variable domain, with the rest obtained from reference TRBV28 and TRBJ1-5, is as follows: DVKVTQSSRYLVKRTGEKVFLECVQDMDHENMFWYRQDPGLGLRLIYFSYDVKMKEKGDIPEGYSVSREKKERFSLILESASTNQTSMYLCASSGGGGNQPQHFGDGTRLSIL.